The following is a T cell receptor (beta chain) sequence with its context. TCRdb's table, derived via immunoSEQ multiplex PCR, lists solely in-frame clones and lacks some. Of 35,000 to 45,000 clones in the sample, about nine tenths were seen once. The data derive from a study of T cell changes during pregnancy in multiple sclerosis. There are 10 residues in the CDR3. Deletions cut 6 bases from V and 9 bases from J, with 6 bases between. Per germline, CDR1 ENHRY and CDR2 SYGVKD. The source was CD4+ T cells from peripheral blood mononuclear cells, collected after pregnancy. The chain couples TRBV10-3 to TRBJ2-1; tentatively, D is TRBD2 (5 bases). The TCR comes from a female donor in good health, enrolled as a control in a pregnancy study. For the CDR3, the DNA is TGTGCCATCAGGAGCGGTGAGCAGTTCTTC. It specifies CAIRSGEQFF.